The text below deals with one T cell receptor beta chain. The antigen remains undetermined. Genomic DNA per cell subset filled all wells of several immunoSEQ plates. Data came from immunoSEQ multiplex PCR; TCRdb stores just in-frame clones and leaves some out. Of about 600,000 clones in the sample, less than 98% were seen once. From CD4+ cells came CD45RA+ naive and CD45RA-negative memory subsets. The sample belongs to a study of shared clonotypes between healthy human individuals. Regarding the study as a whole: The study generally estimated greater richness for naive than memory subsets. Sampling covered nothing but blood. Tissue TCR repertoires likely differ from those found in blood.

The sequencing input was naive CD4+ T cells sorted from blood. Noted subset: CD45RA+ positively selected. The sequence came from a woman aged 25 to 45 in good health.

The CDR3 DNA sequence: TGTGCCAGCAGTTTACTCGGACAGGGAAACGCTGAAGCTTTCTTT. Protein sequence: CASSLLGQGNAEAFF. The chain is built from TRBV27 and TRBJ1-1, with TRBD1 matching 8 bases. Germline lookup yields CDR1 MNHEY and CDR2 SMNVEV (reference sequence). V shed 2 bases and J 6 bases; nucleotides not matched to a gene: 8. The CDR3 is 15 residues long.